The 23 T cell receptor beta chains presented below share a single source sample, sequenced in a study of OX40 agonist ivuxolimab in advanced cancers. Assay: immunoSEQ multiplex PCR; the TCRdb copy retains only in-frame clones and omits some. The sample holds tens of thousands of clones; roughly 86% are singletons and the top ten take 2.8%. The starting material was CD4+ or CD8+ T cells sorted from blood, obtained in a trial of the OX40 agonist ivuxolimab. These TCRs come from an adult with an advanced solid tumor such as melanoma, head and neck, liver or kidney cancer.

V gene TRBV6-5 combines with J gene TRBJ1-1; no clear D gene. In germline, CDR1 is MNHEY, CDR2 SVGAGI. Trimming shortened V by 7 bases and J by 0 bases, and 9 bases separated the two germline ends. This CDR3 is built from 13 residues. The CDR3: CASNGEMNTEAFF. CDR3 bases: TGTGCCAGCAACGGCGAGATGAACACTGAAGCTTTCTTT.

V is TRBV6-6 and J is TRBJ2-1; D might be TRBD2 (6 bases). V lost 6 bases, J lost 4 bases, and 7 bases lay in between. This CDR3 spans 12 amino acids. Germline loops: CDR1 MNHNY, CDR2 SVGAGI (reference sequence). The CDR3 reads CASRTRYNEQFF. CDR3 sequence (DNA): TGTGCCAGCAGGACTAGATACAATGAGCAGTTCTTC.

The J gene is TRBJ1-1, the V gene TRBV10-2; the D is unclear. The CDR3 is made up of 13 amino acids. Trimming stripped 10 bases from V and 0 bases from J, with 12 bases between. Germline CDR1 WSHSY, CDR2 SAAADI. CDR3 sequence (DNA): TGCGCCACTGCGACACCTATGAACACTGAAGCTTTCTTT. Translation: CATATPMNTEAFF.

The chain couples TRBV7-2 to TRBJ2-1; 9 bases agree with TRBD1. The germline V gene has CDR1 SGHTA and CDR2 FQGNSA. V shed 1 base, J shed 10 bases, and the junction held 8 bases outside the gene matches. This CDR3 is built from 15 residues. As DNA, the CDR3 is TGTGCCAGCAGCTTAGATGGGACAGGGACCGGCGAGCAGTTCTTC. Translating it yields CASSLDGTGTGEQFF.

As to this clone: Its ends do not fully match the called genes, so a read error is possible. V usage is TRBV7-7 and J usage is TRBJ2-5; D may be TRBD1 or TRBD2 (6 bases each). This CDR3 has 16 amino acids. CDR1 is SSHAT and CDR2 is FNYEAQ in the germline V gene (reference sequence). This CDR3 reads CASSTEVRGQKETQYF. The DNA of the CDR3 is TGTGCTAGCAGCACAGAGGTCCGGGGGCAAAAAGAGACCCAGTACTTC.

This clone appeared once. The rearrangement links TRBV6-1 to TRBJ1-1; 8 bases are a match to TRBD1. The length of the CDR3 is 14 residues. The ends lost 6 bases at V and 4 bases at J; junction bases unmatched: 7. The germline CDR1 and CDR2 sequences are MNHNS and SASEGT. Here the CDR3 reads CASRPGQGGTEAFF. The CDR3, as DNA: TGTGCCAGCAGGCCCGGACAGGGTGGCACTGAAGCTTTCTTT.

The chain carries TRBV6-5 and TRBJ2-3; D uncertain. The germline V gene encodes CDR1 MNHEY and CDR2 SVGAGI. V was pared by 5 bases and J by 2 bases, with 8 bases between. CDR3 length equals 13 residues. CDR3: CASSPQVTDTQYF. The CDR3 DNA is TGTGCCAGCAGTCCCCAGGTCACAGATACGCAGTATTTT.

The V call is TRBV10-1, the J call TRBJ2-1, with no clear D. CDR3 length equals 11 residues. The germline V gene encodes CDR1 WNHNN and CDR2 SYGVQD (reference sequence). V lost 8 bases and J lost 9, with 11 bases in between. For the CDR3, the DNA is TGCGCCAGCTCTTCGGTGGGTGAGCAGTTCTTC. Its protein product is CASSSVGEQFF.

The CDR3 region has the DNA TGCGCCAGCAGTGAAAATAGCAATCAGCCCCAGCATTTT. This codes for CASSENSNQPQHF. The chain recombines TRBV10-1 with TRBJ1-5; D remains ambiguous. The CDR3 consists of 13 residues. Per the germline V gene, CDR1 is WNHNN and CDR2 is SYGVQD (reference sequence). The germline V and J ends were trimmed by 3 bases and 0 bases, with 3 bases remaining between them.

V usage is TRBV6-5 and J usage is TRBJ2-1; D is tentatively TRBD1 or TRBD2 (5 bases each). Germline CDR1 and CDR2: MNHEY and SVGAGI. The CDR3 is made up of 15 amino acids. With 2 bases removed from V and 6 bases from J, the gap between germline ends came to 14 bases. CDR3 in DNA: TGTGCCAGCAGTTACCAGGGAGCAGGCCTCAATGAGCAGTTCTTC. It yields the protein CASSYQGAGLNEQFF.

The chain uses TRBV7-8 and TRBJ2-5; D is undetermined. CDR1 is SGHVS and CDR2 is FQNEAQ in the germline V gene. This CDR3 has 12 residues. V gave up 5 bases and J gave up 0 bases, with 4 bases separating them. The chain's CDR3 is CASSPHQETQYF. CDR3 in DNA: TGTGCCAGCAGCCCCCACCAAGAGACCCAGTACTTC.

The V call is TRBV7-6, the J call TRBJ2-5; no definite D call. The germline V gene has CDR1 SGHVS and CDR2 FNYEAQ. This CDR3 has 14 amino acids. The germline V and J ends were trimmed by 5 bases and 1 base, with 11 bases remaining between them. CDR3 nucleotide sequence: TGTGCCAGCAGCCTTCGGGCCCTCCAAGAGACCCAGTACTTC. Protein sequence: CASSLRALQETQYF.

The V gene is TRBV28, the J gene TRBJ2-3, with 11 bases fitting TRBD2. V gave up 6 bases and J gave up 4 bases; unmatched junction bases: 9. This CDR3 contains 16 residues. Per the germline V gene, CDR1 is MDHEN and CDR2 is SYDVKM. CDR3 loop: CASRGLLAGGPDTQYF. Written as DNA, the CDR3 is TGTGCCAGCAGAGGACTATTAGCGGGAGGGCCAGATACGCAGTATTTT.

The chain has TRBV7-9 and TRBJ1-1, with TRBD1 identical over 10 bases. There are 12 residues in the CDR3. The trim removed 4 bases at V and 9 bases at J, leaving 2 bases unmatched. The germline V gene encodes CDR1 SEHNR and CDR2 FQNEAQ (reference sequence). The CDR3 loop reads CASSWDRGQAFF. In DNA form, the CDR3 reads TGTGCCAGCAGCTGGGACAGGGGCCAAGCTTTCTTT.

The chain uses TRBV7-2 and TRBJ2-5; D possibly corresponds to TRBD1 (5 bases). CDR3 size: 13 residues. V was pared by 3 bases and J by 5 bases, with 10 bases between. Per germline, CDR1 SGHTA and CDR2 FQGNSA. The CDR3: CASSLQGPETQYF. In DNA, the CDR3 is TGTGCCAGCAGCTTGCAGGGCCCGGAGACCCAGTACTTC.

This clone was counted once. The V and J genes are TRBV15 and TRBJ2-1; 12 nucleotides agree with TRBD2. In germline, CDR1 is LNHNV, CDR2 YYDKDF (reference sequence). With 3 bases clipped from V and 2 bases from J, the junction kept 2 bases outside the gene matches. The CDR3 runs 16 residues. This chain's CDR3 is CATSSRTSGAYNEQFF. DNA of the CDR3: TGTGCCACCAGCAGTCGGACTAGCGGGGCCTACAATGAGCAGTTCTTC.

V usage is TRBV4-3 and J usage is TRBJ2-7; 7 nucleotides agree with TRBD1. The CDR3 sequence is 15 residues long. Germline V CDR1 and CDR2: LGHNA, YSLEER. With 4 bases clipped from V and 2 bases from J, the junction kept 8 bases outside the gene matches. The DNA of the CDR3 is TGCGCCAGCAGCCGAGAGAGGGGGCTAGCCTACGAGCAGTACTTC. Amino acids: CASSRERGLAYEQYF.

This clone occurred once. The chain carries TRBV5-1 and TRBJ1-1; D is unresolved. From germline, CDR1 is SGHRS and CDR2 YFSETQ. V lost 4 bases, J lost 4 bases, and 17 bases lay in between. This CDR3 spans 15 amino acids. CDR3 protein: CASSQARVSGTEAFF. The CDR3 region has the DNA TGCGCCAGCAGCCAAGCGCGGGTATCGGGCACTGAAGCTTTCTTT. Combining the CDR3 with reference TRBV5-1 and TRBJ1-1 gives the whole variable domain KAGVTQTPRYLIKTRGQQVTLSCSPISGHRSVSWYQQTPGQGLQFLFEYFSETQRNKGNFPGRFSGRQFSNSRSEMNVSTLELGDSALYLCASSQARVSGTEAFFGQGTRLTVV.

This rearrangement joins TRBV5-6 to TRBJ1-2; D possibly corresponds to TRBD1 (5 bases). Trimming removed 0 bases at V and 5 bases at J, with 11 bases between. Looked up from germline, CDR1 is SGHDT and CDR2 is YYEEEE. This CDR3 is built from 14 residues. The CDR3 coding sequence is TGTGCCAGCAGCTTGGCTGGCAGGACATATGGCTACACCTTC. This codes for CASSLAGRTYGYTF. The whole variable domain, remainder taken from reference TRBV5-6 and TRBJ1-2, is DAGVTQSPTHLIKTRGQQVTLRCSPKSGHDTVSWYQQALGQGPQFIFQYYEEEERQRGNFPDRFSGHQFPNYSSELNVNALLLGDSALYLCASSLAGRTYGYTFGSGTRLTVV.

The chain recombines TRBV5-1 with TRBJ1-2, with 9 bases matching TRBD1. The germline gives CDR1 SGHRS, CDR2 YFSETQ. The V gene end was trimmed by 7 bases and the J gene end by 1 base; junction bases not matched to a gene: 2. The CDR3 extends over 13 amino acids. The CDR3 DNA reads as TGCGCCAGCGGACAGGGGCTTAACTATGGCTACACCTTC. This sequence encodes CASGQGLNYGYTF.

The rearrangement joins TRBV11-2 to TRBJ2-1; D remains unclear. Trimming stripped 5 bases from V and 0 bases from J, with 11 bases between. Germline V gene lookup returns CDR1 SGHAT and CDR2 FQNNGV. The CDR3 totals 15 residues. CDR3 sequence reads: CASSPRESSYNEQFF. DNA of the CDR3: TGTGCCAGCAGCCCACGAGAGAGCTCCTACAATGAGCAGTTCTTC.

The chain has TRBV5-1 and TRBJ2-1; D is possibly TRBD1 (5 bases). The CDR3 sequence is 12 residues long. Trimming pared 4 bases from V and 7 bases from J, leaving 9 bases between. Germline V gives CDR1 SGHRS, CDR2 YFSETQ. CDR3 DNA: TGCGCCAGCAGCCTTAACAGGAATGAGCAGTTCTTC. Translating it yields CASSLNRNEQFF.

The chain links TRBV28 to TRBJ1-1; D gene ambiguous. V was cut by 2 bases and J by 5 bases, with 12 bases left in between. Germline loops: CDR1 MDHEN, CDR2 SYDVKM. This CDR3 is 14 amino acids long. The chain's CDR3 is CASSLPSRRTEAFF. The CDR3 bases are TGTGCCAGCAGTTTACCCAGCCGTCGGACTGAAGCTTTCTTT. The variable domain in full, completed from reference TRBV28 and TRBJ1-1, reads DVKVTQSSRYLVKRTGEKVFLECVQDMDHENMFWYRQDPGLGLRLIYFSYDVKMKEKGDIPEGYSVSREKKERFSLILESASTNQTSMYLCASSLPSRRTEAFFGQGTRLTVV.